The text below deals with one TCR beta chain. The target of this receptor is not known. The record has no base qualities; no much larger clone is one base away. Each collaborating institution followed its own protocols to collect whole blood in K2EDTA tubes. Collaborator samples were shipped for TCRbeta analysis as frozen whole blood, isolated PBMCs, or DNA extracted from either sample type. The data belong to a study of blood T cell repertoires in COVID-19 (TCRdb year 2020). Background on the whole study: Collaborator samples came from the United States, Italy and Spain and covered acute and convalescent phases of COVID-19. The samples were drawn from the first 160 participants of the ongoing ImmuneRACE study and from 1,200 or so subjects provided by 6 global collaborators. Subjects who had been exposed to COVID-19, were actively infected with it, or had recovered from it provided the deeply sampled blood TCRbeta repertoires that made up the dataset. Nearly every sample came with metadata listing a de-identified subject ID, COVID-19 status, age in years and sex. HLA class I and class II types, where available, came from metadata supplied by the sample provider rather than from assay-based typing. The material from the prospective study consisted of cDNA or gDNA derived from T cells, B-cell-depleted T cells, or PBMCs. The repertoires were released in a freely available public database intended as a resource for research on the immune response to SARS-CoV-2. Paper-wide results and their limitations: Clinical and demographic metadata were provided uncurated, with the amount varying by source and participant.

The immunoSEQ Assay, a bias-controlled multiplex PCR, was used to amplify TCRbeta CDR3 regions from genomic DNA. On the study's bioinformatics: Nucleated cell counts per sample were estimated from amplification of reference gene primers within the assay. Sequence reads were collapsed and filtered to measure the absolute abundance of every unique TCRbeta CDR3 rearrangement. For each sample, productive Simpson clonality was calculated as the square root of Simpson's diversity index across productive rearrangements. TCRdb took this table from immuneACCESS and kept in-frame rearrangements with V and J called. Such tables lack part of the clones; where checked against another copy, unresolved V genes explain under half of the gap, and the rest is unexplained. For V, J and clone size, that table is used; D and trimming come from the DNA. Within this sample are roughly 230,000 clones, with approximately 81% of them counted one time only. Approximately 8% of the sample goes to the ten largest clones.

The CDR3 numbers 17 residues from cysteine through phenylalanine. Only the CDR3 DNA is retained, 51 bases long and in frame from the first base. Here V drops 5 bases and J drops 2 bases, and the junction holds 8 bases not matched to any gene. From a lookup of the germline V gene (reference sequence), CDR1 and CDR2 are LNHDA and SQIVND. The material sequenced was peripheral blood. The chain is encoded by TRBV19 joined to TRBJ2-3; the junction holds 12 bases that match TRBD2. The source of this sequence is a woman older than 75 with acute or convalescent COVID-19. The sequenced DNA: TGTGCCAGTAGTTCCCGGACTAGCGGGATGCCCACAGATACGCAGTATTTT. It translates as CASSSRTSGMPTDTQYF.